These 2 T cell receptor beta chains were sequenced from one sample in a study of OX40 agonist ivuxolimab in advanced cancers. Library preparation employed the immunoSEQ multiplex PCR assay. TCRdb mirrors the immuneACCESS table, restricted to in-frame sequences. Some clones are absent from its copies; in checked studies, under half trace to an unresolved V gene, and the reason for the others is unknown. Recorded for this sample are about 64,000 clones; 80% to 85% of them occurred a single time. The top ten clonotypes cover 5% of the sample. Specimen: CD4+ or CD8+ T cells sorted from blood, collected in a trial of the OX40 agonist ivuxolimab. The receptor source for this set is an adult with an advanced solid tumor such as melanoma, head and neck, liver or kidney cancer.

The chain recombines TRBV6-5 with TRBJ1-1; D unclear. The germline V and J ends were trimmed by 5 bases and 1 base, with 11 bases remaining between them. Per the germline V gene, CDR1 is MNHEY and CDR2 is SVGAGI. This CDR3 has 14 residues. The CDR3 loop is CASSAGDGNTEAFF. The CDR3 bases are TGTGCCAGCAGTGCGGGAGATGGGAACACTGAAGCTTTCTTT.

CDR3 region: CASSQDTGGGANVLTF. The CDR3 DNA sequence: TGTGCCAGCAGCCAAGATACAGGGGGAGGGGCCAACGTCCTGACTTTC. The chain is built from TRBV7-9 and TRBJ2-6, with 8 bases matching TRBD1. Germline V CDR1 and CDR2: SEHNR, FQNEAQ (reference sequence). V was pared by 5 bases and J by 4 bases, with 7 bases of the junction left unmatched. This CDR3 spans 16 amino acids.